These 27 T cell receptor beta chains were sequenced from one sample in a study of CXCR3-negative and CXCR3-positive naive CD8 T cells (dated by TCRdb to about 2019). Sequencing was performed on a NextSeq 550. The Human TCR Profiling Kit (MiLaboratory) was used to prepare UMI-labeled 5' RACE TRB cDNA libraries. Reprocessed by TCRdb, the reads give a single entry per CDR3 protein sequence, without DNA. In this sample's table one finds under 55,000 distinct CDR3 sequences. The ten largest clones capture about 10% of the sample. Sequencing was performed on memory CD8+ T cells from blood. The cell subset or site label here, explained by the study, means: conventional CD8+ memory T cells (TMEM), sorted as controls. These receptors all come from a human donor in good health. Some clones in this sample may be carry-over from other donors' samples.

This chain joins TRBV9 and TRBJ2-3; TCRdb reports TRBD1, a call that lacks DNA to check it against. Germline CDR1 and CDR2: SGDLS and YYNGEE. The CDR3 is made up of 16 amino acids. This CDR3 is CASSERQGYGTDTQYF.

The gene calls are TRBV5-1 and TRBJ2-3; TCRdb lists TRBD1, though no DNA is available to test this call. This CDR3 is built from 17 residues. Germline CDR1 is SGHRS and CDR2 is YFSETQ. The CDR3 sequence: CASSFTGGYSSTDTQYF.

The V gene is TRBV7-3, the J gene TRBJ1-2. Germline-derived CDR1 and CDR2 are SGHTA and FQGTGA. The CDR3 extends over 12 amino acids. The CDR3 is CASGSHNYGYTF.

V gene TRBV2 combines with J gene TRBJ2-7. The CDR3 has 15 amino acids. The germline V gene has CDR1 SNHLY and CDR2 FYNNEI. The CDR3 loop reads CASSEGLAGLYEQYF.

This chain's CDR3 is CASSITSLADTQYF. This chain uses TRBV12-3 or TRBV12-4 with TRBJ2-3; TCRdb lists TRBD2, though no DNA is available to test this call. The CDR3 has 14 residues.

The chain combines TRBV12-3 or TRBV12-4 with TRBJ2-1; there is no DNA to check the TCRdb D call of TRBD1. This CDR3 region has 16 residues. CDR3 loop: CASSLVGQGAFNEQFF.

The gene calls are TRBV15 and TRBJ2-6; TCRdb gives TRBD2 as the D gene, but with no DNA this cannot be confirmed. The CDR3 consists of 16 residues. CDR1 LNHNV and CDR2 YYDKDF come from the germline V gene (reference sequence). CDR3: CATSRERGSGAIVLTF. Combining the CDR3 with reference TRBV15 and TRBJ2-6 gives the whole variable domain DAMVIQNPRYQVTQFGKPVTLSCSQTLNHNVMYWYQQKSSQAPKLLFHYYDKDFNNEADTPDNFQSRRPNTSFCFLDIRSPGLGDTAMYLCATSRERGSGAIVLTFGAGSRLTVL.

The genes are TRBV20-1 and TRBJ2-7; TCRdb picks TRBD2, but there is no DNA to check that call. Germline loops: CDR1 DFQATT, CDR2 SNEGSKA (reference sequence). The CDR3 is 12 residues long. The CDR3 loop is CSARGEGYEQYF.

V gene TRBV7-3 combines with J gene TRBJ2-2. The V gene's germline CDR1 is SGHTA and CDR2 FQGTGA. The CDR3 totals 16 residues. The CDR3 reads CASSSIRDPNTGELFF. The whole variable domain, remainder taken from reference TRBV7-3 and TRBJ2-2, is GAGVSQTPSNKVTEKGKYVELRCDPISGHTALYWYRQSLGQGPEFLIYFQGTGAADDSGLPNDRFFAVRPEGSVSTLKIQRTERGDSAVYLCASSSIRDPNTGELFFGEGSRLTVL.

The gene calls are TRBV10-3 and TRBJ2-7; TCRdb picks TRBD2, but there is no DNA to check that call. Germline CDR1 and CDR2: ENHRY and SYGVKD. The CDR3 consists of 13 residues. The CDR3 here is CAMGGDNSYEQYF.

This rearrangement joins TRBV29-1 to TRBJ2-1; checking the TCRdb D call of TRBD1 is not possible without DNA. The CDR3 spans 16 residues. Germline V gene sequence: CDR1 SQVTM, CDR2 ANQGSEA. The CDR3 loop reads CSVGISARVYFREQFF.

This chain joins TRBV5-1 and TRBJ2-2. Germline V gene sequence: CDR1 SGHRS, CDR2 YFSETQ. This CDR3 region has 14 residues. The CDR3 loop is CASRLELNTGELFF.

The chain combines TRBV29-1 with TRBJ2-1. Germline V gives CDR1 SQVTM, CDR2 ANQGSEA. CDR3 length equals 14 residues. This chain's CDR3 is CSVEDWVSYNEQFF.

The rearrangement joins TRBV7-3 to TRBJ2-7; the D gene TCRdb calls, TRBD1, cannot be checked with no DNA. The CDR3 is made up of 15 amino acids. The germline gives CDR1 SGHTA, CDR2 FQGTGA. The CDR3 spells CASSLNTGSMYEQYF.

The chain's CDR3 is CAADFGSTDTQYF. The chain combines TRBV30 with TRBJ2-3. The V gene's germline CDR1 is GTSNPN and CDR2 SVGIG (reference sequence). This CDR3 comprises 13 residues. The full variable domain, its missing parts supplied by reference TRBV30 and TRBJ2-3, is SQTIHQWPATLVQPVGSPLSLECTVEGTSNPNLYWYRQAAGRGLQLLFYSVGIGQISSEVPQNLSASRPQDRQFILSSKKLLLSDSGFYLCAADFGSTDTQYFGPGTRLTVL.

The J gene is TRBJ1-1, the V gene TRBV10-2; no DNA is available, so the TRBD1 call from TCRdb remains unchecked. The CDR3 is made up of 14 amino acids. Germline V CDR1 and CDR2: WSHSY, SAAADI. The CDR3 is CASSGTLGNTEAFF.

J is TRBJ2-3 and V is TRBV7-9; with no DNA, the TCRdb D assignment of TRBD1 cannot be verified. The length of the CDR3 is 15 residues. CDR1 and CDR2 (germline): SEHNR, FQNEAQ (reference sequence). The chain's CDR3 is CASQGGPDHPDTQYF.

The chain uses TRBV4-3 and TRBJ2-7; TCRdb gives TRBD1 as the D gene, but with no DNA this cannot be confirmed. Germline CDR1 is LGHNA and CDR2 is YSLEER. CDR3 length equals 15 residues. The CDR3 reads CASSQDSGTYYEQYF.

This chain joins TRBV29-1 and TRBJ1-1. The CDR3 length is 14 residues. Germline V gives CDR1 SQVTM, CDR2 ANQGSEA. The CDR3: CSVVAGLAHTEAFF.

The V gene is TRBV29-1, the J gene TRBJ2-2. Per the germline V gene, CDR1 is SQVTM and CDR2 is ANQGSEA. This CDR3 contains 13 residues. The CDR3 protein is CSVSEANTGELFF.

This chain's CDR3 is CASSPNDGWEQYF. V and J are TRBV7-6 and TRBJ2-7. The CDR3 totals 13 residues. Looked up from germline, CDR1 is SGHVS and CDR2 is FNYEAQ.

The chain joins TRBV3-1 to TRBJ1-2. From germline, CDR1 is LGHDT and CDR2 YNNKEL (reference sequence). The CDR3 covers 15 residues. The chain's CDR3 is CASSQDRRAGYGYTF. Looking up the rest from reference TRBV3-1 and TRBJ1-2 gives the full variable domain: DTAVSQTPKYLVTQMGNDKSIKCEQNLGHDTMYWYKQDSKKFLKIMFSYNNKELIINETVPNRFSPKSPDKAHLNLHINSLELGDSAVYFCASSQDRRAGYGYTFGSGTRLTVV.

This sequence joins TRBV12-3 or TRBV12-4 and TRBJ2-2. The CDR3 loop spans 14 amino acids. CDR3 in amino acids: CASTFLIFTGELFF.

The chain recombines TRBV6-5 with TRBJ2-5; absent DNA, TCRdb's TRBD1 call cannot be checked. In germline, CDR1 is MNHEY, CDR2 SVGAGI. The CDR3 sequence is 15 residues long. This CDR3 reads CASSYSGAARETQYF.

V gene TRBV5-1 combines with J gene TRBJ1-4. The CDR3 length is 14 residues. Germline V lookup: CDR1 SGHRS, CDR2 YFSETQ. The CDR3: CASSLSGKSEKLFF.

CDR3: CASSQDEGPRTEAFF. The V and J genes are TRBV4-3 and TRBJ1-1; TCRdb selects TRBD1, and the lack of DNA leaves this call unchecked. The CDR3 covers 15 residues. The germline gives CDR1 LGHNA, CDR2 YSLEER.

The chain is built from TRBV20-1 and TRBJ2-2; as DNA is missing, the TRBD1 call by TCRdb cannot be tested. This CDR3 comprises 17 residues. The germline gives CDR1 DFQATT, CDR2 SNEGSKA (reference sequence). The CDR3 protein is CSARDEGGLVNTGELFF.